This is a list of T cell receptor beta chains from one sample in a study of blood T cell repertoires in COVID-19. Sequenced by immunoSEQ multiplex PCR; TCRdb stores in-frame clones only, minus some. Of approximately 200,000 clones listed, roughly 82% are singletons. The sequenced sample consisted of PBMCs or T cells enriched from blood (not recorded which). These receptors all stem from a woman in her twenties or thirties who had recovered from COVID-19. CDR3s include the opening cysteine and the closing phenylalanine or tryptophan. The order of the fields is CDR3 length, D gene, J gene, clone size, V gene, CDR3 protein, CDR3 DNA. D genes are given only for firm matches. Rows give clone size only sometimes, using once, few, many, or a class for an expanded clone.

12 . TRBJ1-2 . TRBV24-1 CATSDLRYGYTF TGTGCCACCAGTGATTTGCGGTATGGCTACACCTTC
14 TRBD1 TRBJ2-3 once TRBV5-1 CASSQDRAPDTQYF TGCGCCAGCAGCCAGGACAGGGCCCCAGATACGCAGTATTTT
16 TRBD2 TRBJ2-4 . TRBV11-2 CASSSQGSSGRDIQYF TGTGCCAGCAGCTCCCAAGGGTCTAGCGGGAGAGACATTCAGTACTTC
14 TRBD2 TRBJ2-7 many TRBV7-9 CASSPWTSGYEQYF TGTGCCAGCAGCCCCTGGACTAGCGGCTACGAGCAGTACTTC
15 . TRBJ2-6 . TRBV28 CASSPDSSGANVLTF TGTGCCAGCAGCCCTGACAGCTCTGGGGCCAACGTCCTGACTTTC
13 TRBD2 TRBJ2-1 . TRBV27 CATTYGTNNEQFF TGTGCCACCACTTACGGGACTAACAATGAGCAGTTCTTC
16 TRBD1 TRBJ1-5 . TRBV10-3 CAISESGRGSNQPQHF TGTGCCATCAGTGAGTCGGGCAGGGGGTCGAATCAGCCCCAGCATTTT
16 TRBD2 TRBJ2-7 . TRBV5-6 CASSREREFPSYEQYF TGTGCCAGCAGCCGAGAGCGGGAGTTTCCCTCCTACGAGCAGTACTTC
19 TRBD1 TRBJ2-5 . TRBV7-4 CASSLNDLNGQGSQETQYF TGTGCCAGCAGCTTAAACGACTTAAATGGACAGGGCAGCCAAGAGACCCAGTACTTC
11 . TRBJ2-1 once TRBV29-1 CSVVLGPEQFF TGCAGCGTTGTCCTGGGGCCTGAGCAGTTCTTC
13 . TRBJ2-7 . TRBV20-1 CSASRREPYEQYF TGCAGTGCTAGTAGGAGGGAACCCTACGAGCAGTACTTC
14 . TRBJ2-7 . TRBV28 CASRPQGPPYEQYF TGTGCCAGCAGGCCCCAGGGCCCTCCCTACGAGCAGTACTTC